This entry lists 20 T cell receptor beta chains sequenced from one sample in a study of T cell changes during pregnancy in multiple sclerosis. The repertoire was sequenced with immunoSEQ multiplex PCR; TCRdb's copy has only in-frame clones and lacks some. The sample records fewer than 13,000 clones, more than 80% being singletons. The input for sequencing was CD8+ T cells from peripheral blood mononuclear cells, taken in the third trimester of pregnancy. The receptors come from a female donor in good health, enrolled as a control in a pregnancy study.

This rearrangement joins TRBV5-4 to TRBJ1-1; 7 positions match TRBD1. CDR3 length: 18 amino acids. Trimming removed 4 bases from V and 0 bases from J; junction bases left unmatched: 15. In germline, CDR1 is SGHNT, CDR2 YYREEE (reference sequence). CDR3 amino acids: CASSPSGGGFNVNTEAFF. CDR3 in DNA: TGTGCCAGCAGCCCCAGTGGAGGGGGCTTTAATGTGAACACTGAAGCTTTCTTT.

Notes on this clone: The junction departs from the called germline gene at one end, perhaps through a read error. The chain carries TRBV5-6 and TRBJ1-4; D perhaps matches TRBD1 (6 bases). The CDR3 length is 15 residues. The germline gives CDR1 SGHDT, CDR2 YYEEEE. CDR3 sequence (DNA): TGTGCCAGCAGCCAAAACAGGGTGTCTAATGAACAACTGTTTTTT. It is translated as CASSQNRVSNEQLFF.

CDR3: CASSLTTGPRSNYGYTF. In DNA, the CDR3 is TGTGCCAGCAGTCTAACGACAGGTCCCCGTTCTAACTATGGCTACACCTTC. This chain joins TRBV28 and TRBJ1-2, with D perhaps matching TRBD1 (6 bases). Between the trimmed V and J ends, which lost 5 bases and 0 bases, there was a span of 19 bases. This CDR3 has 17 amino acids. CDR1 is MDHEN, CDR2 SYDVKM, per germline.

Details on this clone: Germline is not matched at one junction end, which may reflect a read error. The rearrangement joins TRBV11-1 to TRBJ1-4; D is perhaps TRBD1 (6 bases). The germline V gene encodes CDR1 SGHAT and CDR2 FQDESV (reference sequence). The CDR3 consists of 14 residues. The CDR3 region is CAGSLQGTNEKLFF. The CDR3, as DNA: TGTGCCGGCAGCCTACAGGGAACTAATGAAAAACTGTTTTTT.

This sequence joins TRBV9 and TRBJ1-1; TRBD1 is a possible D gene (5 bases). Trimming stripped 1 base from V and 7 bases from J, with 14 bases between. Germline V gene sequence: CDR1 SGDLS, CDR2 YYNGEE. CDR3 length: 14 amino acids. CDR3 sequence reads: CASSVHDRRDEAFF. The CDR3 DNA reads as TGTGCCAGCAGCGTACACGACAGAAGAGATGAAGCTTTCTTT.

V is TRBV5-6 and J is TRBJ2-3; 8 bases are shared with TRBD2. V shed 0 bases, J shed 5 bases, and the junction held 8 bases outside the gene matches. This CDR3 spans 16 amino acids. Germline lookup yields CDR1 SGHDT and CDR2 YYEEEE. The CDR3 DNA is TGTGCCAGCAGCTTGGAGGCGGGGGGCCCCGGAGATACGCAGTATTTT. It codes for CASSLEAGGPGDTQYF.

V usage is TRBV27 and J usage is TRBJ2-1; D gene unclear. The V and J ends lost 0 bases and 0 bases respectively, with 6 bases between them. This CDR3 spans 15 amino acids. Germline values: CDR1 MNHEY, CDR2 SMNVEV (reference sequence). CDR3 residues: CASSLSTSSYNEQFF. DNA of the CDR3: TGTGCCAGCAGTTTATCTACCAGCTCCTACAATGAGCAGTTCTTC.

The chain is built from TRBV7-6 and TRBJ2-1; the match to TRBD2 covers 8 bases. J gave up 3 bases and V 1 base, and 8 bases lay outside the gene matches. The CDR3 has 17 amino acids. Germline CDR1 and CDR2: SGHVS and FNYEAQ. This chain's CDR3 is CASSLGKGGGHYNEQFF. Here the CDR3 DNA reads TGTGCCAGCAGCTTAGGAAAGGGCGGGGGGCACTACAATGAGCAGTTCTTC.

The chain is built from TRBV7-3 and TRBJ2-1; 7 bases align to TRBD2. V trimming: 1 base; J trimming: 8 bases; junction bases outside the gene matches: 11. The CDR3 is 16 amino acids. Per germline, CDR1 SGHTA and CDR2 FQGTGA. CDR3 protein: CASSLKWRASGDEQFF. The CDR3 coding sequence is TGTGCCAGCAGCTTAAAGTGGCGGGCTAGCGGCGATGAGCAGTTCTTC.

This rearrangement joins TRBV30 to TRBJ2-2, with D uncertain. Looked up from germline, CDR1 is GTSNPN and CDR2 is SVGIG (reference sequence). Trimming took off 1 base at V and 7 bases at J, with 10 bases between the two ends. The CDR3 is made up of 13 amino acids. The CDR3 coding sequence is TGTGCCTGGAGTGGATCTGAGATCGGGGAGCTGTTTTTT. It translates to CAWSGSEIGELFF. Supplemented by reference TRBV30 and TRBJ2-2, the full variable domain reads SQTIHQWPATLVQPVGSPLSLECTVEGTSNPNLYWYRQAAGRGLQLLFYSVGIGQISSEVPQNLSASRPQDRQFILSSKKLLLSDSGFYLCAWSGSEIGELFFGEGSRLTVL.

This clone qualifies as medium-sized. J is TRBJ1-1 and V is TRBV6-6, with D possibly TRBD1 on 6 matching bases. The length of the CDR3 is 15 residues. Trimming took 0 bases from V and 1 from J, leaving 9 bases between them. The germline CDR1 and CDR2 sequences are MNHNY and SVGAGI (reference sequence). CDR3 in DNA: TGTGCCAGCAGTTACTCAGAGGGGGAGAACACTGAAGCTTTCTTT. The encoded protein is CASSYSEGENTEAFF.

The rearrangement uses TRBV19 and TRBJ1-2; D perhaps matches TRBD1 (6 bases). Trimming pared 10 bases from V and 6 bases from J, leaving 15 bases between. CDR3 length: 12 amino acids. Per germline, CDR1 LNHDA and CDR2 SQIVND (reference sequence). CDR3 bases: TGTGCCATCGCCTTGGGGGCAGATGGCTACACCTTC. Translation: CAIALGADGYTF.

This rearrangement joins TRBV6-4 to TRBJ2-1; D unresolved. In germline, CDR1 is MRHNA, CDR2 SNTAGT. This CDR3 has 11 amino acids. Trimming removed 2 bases from V and 8 bases from J, with 4 bases in between. The CDR3 loop is CASSDEYEQFF. The CDR3 DNA follows: TGTGCCAGCAGTGACGAGTATGAGCAGTTCTTC.

The chain recombines TRBV4-3 with TRBJ2-2, with D hard to call. Trimming shortened V by 0 bases and J by 1 base, and 3 bases separated the two germline ends. CDR3 length equals 14 residues. In germline, CDR1 is LGHNA, CDR2 YSLEER. The CDR3 protein is CASSQDRNTGELFF. The CDR3 region has the DNA TGCGCCAGCAGCCAAGATCGGAACACCGGGGAGCTGTTTTTT.

The chain uses TRBV6-4 and TRBJ1-1; a possible D gene is TRBD1 (6 bases). Germline values: CDR1 MRHNA, CDR2 SNTAGT. The CDR3 has 13 residues. V shed 4 bases and J shed 1 base, with 7 bases lying between them. DNA of the CDR3: TGTGCCAGCAGTGGGACAGAGAACACTGAAGCTTTCTTT. Translating it yields CASSGTENTEAFF.

The chain employs TRBV7-9 and TRBJ2-7; D is perhaps TRBD1 (5 bases). V was shortened by 3 bases and J by 7 bases, with 13 bases between the two germline ends. The CDR3 contains 13 residues. Germline V gives CDR1 SEHNR, CDR2 FQNEAQ (reference sequence). CDR3 DNA: TGTGCCAGCAGCTTTAGGCAGGGCGTGGAGCAGTACTTC. The encoded protein is CASSFRQGVEQYF.

This chain connects TRBV19 to TRBJ1-2, with D unresolved. CDR1 and CDR2 (germline): LNHDA, SQIVND (reference sequence). The CDR3 runs 13 residues. Trimming removed 3 bases at V and 3 bases at J, with 8 bases between. The DNA for the CDR3 is TGTGCCAGTAGTATCGAGGGCGACTATGGCTACACCTTC. This sequence encodes CASSIEGDYGYTF.

The rearrangement uses TRBV4-3 and TRBJ2-7; 7 bases map to TRBD1. CDR1 is LGHNA and CDR2 is YSLEER in the germline V gene. V was clipped by 3 bases and J by 2 bases; unmatched bases: 10. The CDR3 is 16 amino acids. CDR3 in amino acids: CASSQEPHGTAYEQYF. The CDR3, as DNA: TGCGCCAGCAGCCAGGAGCCTCACGGGACAGCCTACGAGCAGTACTTC.

The CDR3 region is CASSPSGGELNTEAFF. In DNA, the CDR3 is TGTGCCAGCAGTCCATCCGGCGGGGAACTGAACACTGAAGCTTTCTTT. The chain combines TRBV27 with TRBJ1-1, with D unresolved. The CDR3 consists of 16 residues. The germline CDR1 and CDR2 sequences are MNHEY and SMNVEV (reference sequence). Trimming removed 5 bases at V and 0 bases at J, with 16 bases between.

This chain uses TRBV7-2 with TRBJ2-5; D not certain. This CDR3 contains 13 residues. V lost 0 bases to trimming and J lost 5 bases, with 7 bases between them. The V gene's germline CDR1 is SGHTA and CDR2 FQGNSA. This CDR3 reads CASSLARLETQYF. CDR3 DNA sequence: TGTGCCAGCAGCTTAGCGCGGCTCGAGACCCAGTACTTC.